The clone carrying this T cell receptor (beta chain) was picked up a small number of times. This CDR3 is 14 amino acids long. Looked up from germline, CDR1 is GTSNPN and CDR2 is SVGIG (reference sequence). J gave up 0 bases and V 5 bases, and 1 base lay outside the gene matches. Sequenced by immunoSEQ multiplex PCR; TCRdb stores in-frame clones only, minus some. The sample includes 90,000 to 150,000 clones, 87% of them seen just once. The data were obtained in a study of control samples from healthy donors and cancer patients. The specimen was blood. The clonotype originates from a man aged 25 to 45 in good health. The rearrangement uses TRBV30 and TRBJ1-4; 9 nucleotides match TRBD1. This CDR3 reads CAWGQGSTNEKLFF. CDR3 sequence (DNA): TGTGCCTGGGGACAGGGGTCAACTAATGAAAAACTGTTTTTT.